These 3 T cell receptor beta chains were sequenced from one sample in a study of CD8 T cells in Susac syndrome. RNA was extracted with the RNeasy kit, and a quantity of about 0.45 to 1 ug was reverse transcribed using random hexamers. TCRdb re-derived calls from the immunoSEQ multiplex PCR reads in MiXCR, one entry per CDR3 protein. The table shows approximately 120,000 distinct CDR3 sequences, with around 97% occurring only once. Sequencing was done on a sample of CD4+ T cells from PBMCs. The receptors here all came from a human donor in good health.

This chain connects TRBV5-1 to TRBJ2-5; 9 bases agree with TRBD1. This CDR3 comprises 15 residues. Trimming at V came to 2 bases and at J to 2 bases, leaving 4 bases not matched to a gene. Germline loops: CDR1 SGHRS, CDR2 YFSETQ. CDR3 sequence (DNA): TGCGCCAGCAGCTTACAGGGGGCTAAACAAGAGACCCAGTACTTC. This gives the protein CASSLQGAKQETQYF.

The chain uses TRBV20-1 and TRBJ1-1; no clear D gene. CDR1 and CDR2 from the germline V gene are DFQATT and SNEGSKA (reference sequence). The CDR3 is made up of 14 amino acids. V was cut by 0 bases and J by 3 bases, with 11 bases left in between. The CDR3 bases are TGCAGTGCTAGAGAGAACTACACCGACACTGAAGCTTTCTTT. Translated, it gives CSARENYTDTEAFF.

This clonotype showed up just once. The rearrangement uses TRBV28 and TRBJ1-2; D uncertain. Germline loops: CDR1 MDHEN, CDR2 SYDVKM. The V and J ends lost 3 bases and 4 bases respectively, with 15 bases between them. The CDR3 covers 15 residues. CDR3 protein: CASSLGSGRAYGYTF. In nucleotides, the CDR3 is TGTGCCAGCAGTTTGGGGAGCGGGAGGGCCTATGGCTACACCTTC.